A single sample is the source of the 8 T cell receptor beta chains below, sequenced in a study of T cells after yellow fever vaccination (dated by TCRdb to 2018 to 2020). The library was built by means of 5' RACE. The sample was run on an Illumina NovaSeq 6000. Clones were called with MiXCR by TCRdb after fastp trimmed the public reads at Q25, and only in-frame beta chains were retained. A single entry per CDR3 protein holds the most common genes and DNA from its merged rows. The table for this sample lists under 350,000 distinct CDR3 sequences; approximately 4% of them were counted only once. Together, the top ten hold 20% to 25% of the sample. The sample's treatment or condition label is to be understood as: live attenuated yellow fever vaccine strain. The sequencing used PBMCs, collected 5 days after the yellow fever booster vaccination. These receptors originate from a young man who received the YFV17D yellow fever vaccine.

This clonotype was observed a handful of times. The chain employs TRBV7-2 and TRBJ1-6; 8 nucleotides align to TRBD1. Germline assignment: CDR1 SGHTA and CDR2 FQGNSA. V dropped 5 bases and J dropped 7; count of bases not matched to a gene: 7. This CDR3 contains 15 residues. The CDR3 DNA reads as TGTGCCAGCAGCCCCCGACAGGGGAGGAATTCACCCCTCCACTTT. This gives the protein CASSPRQGRNSPLHF.

The V gene is TRBV4-1, the J gene TRBJ2-7; 12 bases align to TRBD1. The junction had 13 bases not matched to a gene; V was cut back by 4 bases and J by 9 bases. The germline CDR1 and CDR2 sequences are MGHRA and YSYEKL. The CDR3 has 16 amino acids. The CDR3 spells CASSPTLGQGAAGQYF. The CDR3 region has the DNA TGCGCCAGCAGCCCAACGTTGGGACAGGGGGCGGCAGGGCAGTACTTC.

Only a few counts were recorded for this clonotype. This sequence joins TRBV5-4 and TRBJ1-6; D gene uncertain. Trimming removed 0 bases from V and 10 bases from J, with 14 bases in between. The CDR3 consists of 15 residues. Germline assignment: CDR1 SGHNT and CDR2 YYREEE (reference sequence). CDR3 in DNA: TGTGCCAGCAGCTTGGGGATCGGGCAGGAGTCACCCCTCCACTTT. It is translated as CASSLGIGQESPLHF. Full variable domain (rest looked up from reference TRBV5-4 and TRBJ1-6): ETGVTQSPTHLIKTRGQQVTLRCSSQSGHNTVSWYQQALGQGPQFIFQYYREEENGRGNFPPRFSGLQFPNYSSELNVNALELDDSALYLCASSLGIGQESPLHFGNGTRLTVT.

This clonotype was seen at least ten times. The chain couples TRBV4-3 to TRBJ2-5; TRBD2 agrees at 9 bases. The CDR3 is 17 residues long. Germline V gene lookup returns CDR1 LGHNA and CDR2 YSLEER. Losses at the gene ends were 3 bases for V and 4 bases for J; bases not matched to a gene: 12. The CDR3 spells CASSHLNEAGGVETQYF. The CDR3 coding sequence is TGCGCCAGCAGCCACCTCAACGAAGCGGGGGGAGTAGAGACCCAGTACTTC.

This clonotype was recorded at least ten times. This chain connects TRBV9 to TRBJ2-1; 10 nucleotides agree with TRBD2. Germline CDR1 SGDLS, CDR2 YYNGEE. The CDR3 covers 18 residues. Germline trimming cut 1 base from V and 0 bases from J; bases unmatched to any gene: 7. CDR3 bases: TGTGCCAGCAGCGTACGGCTAGCGGGGGTTTTCTCCTACAATGAGCAGTTCTTC. Its protein is CASSVRLAGVFSYNEQFF.

There are a few counts of this clonotype. The chain carries TRBV7-3 and TRBJ2-1, with 8 bases matching TRBD1. This CDR3 is 15 amino acids long. Germline V gene sequence: CDR1 SGHTA, CDR2 FQGTGA. V lost 4 bases, J lost 4 bases, and 6 bases stayed unmatched. The CDR3 nucleotides read TGTGCCAGCAGCTCGACAGGGGTGGGGTACAATGAGCAGTTCTTC. It yields the protein CASSSTGVGYNEQFF.

The V and J genes are TRBV6-4 and TRBJ2-5, with D possibly matching TRBD1 (5 bases). CDR1 MRHNA and CDR2 SNTAGT come from the germline V gene. The V end lost 6 bases, the J end lost 2 bases, and 16 bases lay between the germline ends. The CDR3 totals 15 residues. CDR3 DNA: TGTGCCAGCAGCCCGGTGGGTGGGGCACAAGAGACCCAGTACTTC. It yields the protein CASSPVGGAQETQYF.

This clonotype was detected many times. The chain is built from TRBV5-1 and TRBJ2-7, with 9 bases matching TRBD2. This CDR3 is 16 amino acids long. The J segment lost 2 bases and the V segment lost 0 bases, leaving 6 bases of the junction unmatched. The germline CDR1 and CDR2 sequences are SGHRS and YFSETQ. The CDR3 is CASSLEAPSGTYEQYF. The CDR3 DNA follows: TGCGCCAGCAGCTTGGAGGCGCCTAGCGGGACCTACGAGCAGTACTTC.